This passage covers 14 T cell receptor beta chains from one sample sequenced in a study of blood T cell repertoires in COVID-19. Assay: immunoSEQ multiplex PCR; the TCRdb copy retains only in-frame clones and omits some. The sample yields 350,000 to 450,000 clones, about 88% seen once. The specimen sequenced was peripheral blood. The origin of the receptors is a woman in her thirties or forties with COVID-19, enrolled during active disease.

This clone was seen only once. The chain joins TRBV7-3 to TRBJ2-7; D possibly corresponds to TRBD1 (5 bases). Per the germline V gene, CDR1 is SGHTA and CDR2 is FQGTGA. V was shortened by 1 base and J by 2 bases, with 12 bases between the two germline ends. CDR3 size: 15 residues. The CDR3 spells CASSLKDTPPYEQYF. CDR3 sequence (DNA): TGTGCCAGCAGCTTAAAGGACACCCCACCCTACGAGCAGTACTTC.

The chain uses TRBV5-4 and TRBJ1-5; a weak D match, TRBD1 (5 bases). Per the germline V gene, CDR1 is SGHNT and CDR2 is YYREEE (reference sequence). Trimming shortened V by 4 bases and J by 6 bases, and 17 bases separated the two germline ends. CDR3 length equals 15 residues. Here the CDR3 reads CASSVGPAGGQPQHF. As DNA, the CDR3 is TGTGCCAGCAGCGTCGGACCCGCGGGGGGTCAGCCCCAGCATTTT.

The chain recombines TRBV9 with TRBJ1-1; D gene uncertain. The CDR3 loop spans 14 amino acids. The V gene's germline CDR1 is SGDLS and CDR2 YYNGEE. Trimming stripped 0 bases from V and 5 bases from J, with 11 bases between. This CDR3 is CASSVGSRSTEAFF. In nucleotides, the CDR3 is TGTGCCAGCAGCGTAGGTTCCAGATCGACTGAAGCTTTCTTT.

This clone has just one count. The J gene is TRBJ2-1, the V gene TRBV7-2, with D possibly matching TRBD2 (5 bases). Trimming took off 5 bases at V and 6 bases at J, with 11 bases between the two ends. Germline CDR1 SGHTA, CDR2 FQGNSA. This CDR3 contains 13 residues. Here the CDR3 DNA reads TGTGCCAGCAGCCCCGGACTCTTCAATGAGCAGTTCTTC. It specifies CASSPGLFNEQFF.

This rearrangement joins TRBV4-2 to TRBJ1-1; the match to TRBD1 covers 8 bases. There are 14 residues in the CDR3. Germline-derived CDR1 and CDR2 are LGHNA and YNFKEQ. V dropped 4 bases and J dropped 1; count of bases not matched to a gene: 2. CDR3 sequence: CASSRQGKNTEAFF. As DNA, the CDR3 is TGTGCCAGCAGCCGACAGGGGAAGAACACTGAAGCTTTCTTT.

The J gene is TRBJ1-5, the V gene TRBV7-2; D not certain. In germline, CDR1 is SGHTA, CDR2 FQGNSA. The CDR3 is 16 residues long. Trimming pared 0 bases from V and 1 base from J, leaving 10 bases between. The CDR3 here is CASSLAATVSNQPQHF. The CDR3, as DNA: TGTGCCAGCAGCTTAGCGGCCACCGTCAGCAATCAGCCCCAGCATTTT.

CDR3 residues: CASSQTGGLEQSPLHF. The DNA for the CDR3 is TGTGCCAGTAGTCAGACAGGGGGGCTGGAACAATCACCCCTCCACTTT. The rearrangement uses TRBV19 and TRBJ1-6; the match to TRBD1 covers 9 bases. J gave up 10 bases and V 5 bases, and 12 bases lay outside the gene matches. The CDR3 covers 16 residues. Germline assignment: CDR1 LNHDA and CDR2 SQIVND (reference sequence).

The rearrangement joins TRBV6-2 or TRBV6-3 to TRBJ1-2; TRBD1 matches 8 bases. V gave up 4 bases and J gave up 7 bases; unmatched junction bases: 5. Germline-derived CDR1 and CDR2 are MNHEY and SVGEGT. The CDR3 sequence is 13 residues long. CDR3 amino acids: CASSSRQGFGYTF. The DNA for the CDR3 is TGTGCCAGCAGTTCGCGACAGGGGTTTGGCTACACCTTC.

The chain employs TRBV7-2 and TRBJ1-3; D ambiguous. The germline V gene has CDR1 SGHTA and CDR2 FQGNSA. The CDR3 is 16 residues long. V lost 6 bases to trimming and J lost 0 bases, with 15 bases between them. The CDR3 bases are TGTGCCAGCAGTTCCCGACAACCCCACTCTGGAAACACCATATATTTT. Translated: CASSSRQPHSGNTIYF.

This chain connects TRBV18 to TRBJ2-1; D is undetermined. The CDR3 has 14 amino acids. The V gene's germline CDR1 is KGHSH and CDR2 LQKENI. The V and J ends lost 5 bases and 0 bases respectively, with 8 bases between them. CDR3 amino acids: CASSFRSSYNEQFF. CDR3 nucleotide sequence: TGTGCCAGCTCATTCCGGAGCTCCTACAATGAGCAGTTCTTC.

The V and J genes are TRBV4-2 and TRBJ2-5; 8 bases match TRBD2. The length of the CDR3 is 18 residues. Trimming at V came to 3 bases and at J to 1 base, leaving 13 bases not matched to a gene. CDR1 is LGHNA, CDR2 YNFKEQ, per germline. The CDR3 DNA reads TGTGCCAGCAGCCAGCGGGTGGGTCTCGGGGGGGCCCAAGAGACCCAGTACTTC. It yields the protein CASSQRVGLGGAQETQYF.

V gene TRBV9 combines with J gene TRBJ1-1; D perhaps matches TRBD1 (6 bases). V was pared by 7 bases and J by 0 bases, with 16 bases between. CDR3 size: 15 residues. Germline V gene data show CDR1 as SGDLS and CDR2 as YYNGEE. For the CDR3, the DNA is TGTGCCAGCCAACCGGACAGCCCGATGAACACTGAAGCTTTCTTT. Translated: CASQPDSPMNTEAFF.

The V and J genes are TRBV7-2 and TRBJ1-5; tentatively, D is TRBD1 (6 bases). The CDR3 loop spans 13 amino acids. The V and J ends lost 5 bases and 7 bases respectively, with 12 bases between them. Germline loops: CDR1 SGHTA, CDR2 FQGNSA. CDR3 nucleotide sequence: TGTGCCAGCAGCCTCTACAGGGAACAGCCCCAGCATTTT. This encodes CASSLYREQPQHF.

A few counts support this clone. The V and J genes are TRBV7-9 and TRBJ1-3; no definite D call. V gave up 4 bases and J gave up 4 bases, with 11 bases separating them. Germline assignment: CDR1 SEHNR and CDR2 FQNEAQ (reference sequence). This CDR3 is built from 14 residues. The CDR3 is CASSSGVRGNTIYF. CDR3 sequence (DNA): TGTGCCAGCAGCTCCGGGGTTCGGGGAAACACCATATATTTT.